The 3 T cell receptor beta chains given below trace back to one sample, sequenced in a study of T cell responses to AZD1222 COVID-19 vaccine. Profiling relied on immunoSEQ multiplex PCR, and the TCRdb table lists in-frame clones only, not all of them. The sample includes roughly 150,000 clones, around nine tenths of them seen just once. Sequencing used peripheral blood, obtained on day 0 of AZD1222 vaccination. The receptor set was obtained from an adult in good health.

The CDR3 sequence: CASSQDYGPSPLVDTQYF. The CDR3 bases are TGTGCCAGCAGCCAAGATTATGGGCCTAGCCCCCTTGTGGATACGCAGTATTTT. This sequence joins TRBV14 and TRBJ2-3; a weak D match, TRBD2 (5 bases). Trimming pared 0 bases from V and 6 bases from J, leaving 22 bases between. Germline-derived CDR1 and CDR2 are SGHDN and FVKESK. This CDR3 has 18 residues.

The chain couples TRBV28 to TRBJ1-5; TRBD1 is a possible D gene (6 bases). Germline lookup yields CDR1 MDHEN and CDR2 SYDVKM. V shed 5 bases and J shed 5 bases, with 16 bases lying between them. There are 15 residues in the CDR3. In DNA, the CDR3 is TGTGCCAGCAGTGCCGACCCGGGGGGCTATCAGCCCCAGCATTTT. Translation gives CASSADPGGYQPQHF. The full variable domain, its missing parts supplied by reference TRBV28 and TRBJ1-5, is DVKVTQSSRYLVKRTGEKVFLECVQDMDHENMFWYRQDPGLGLRLIYFSYDVKMKEKGDIPEGYSVSREKKERFSLILESASTNQTSMYLCASSADPGGYQPQHFGDGTRLSIL.

The chain couples TRBV5-6 to TRBJ1-5, with D possibly being TRBD1 (5 bases). This CDR3 has 13 amino acids. Germline CDR1 SGHDT, CDR2 YYEEEE. Trimming took off 4 bases at V and 4 bases at J, with 9 bases between the two ends. CDR3 sequence: CASSRWGNQPQHF. In nucleotides, the CDR3 is TGTGCCAGCAGCCGGTGGGGGAATCAGCCCCAGCATTTT.